The text below deals with one T cell receptor beta chain. Antigen specificity is unknown. The sample belongs to a study of shared clonotypes between healthy human individuals. Study outcomes and limitations: Shared clonotypes: about 4.6% naive CD4, around 3.5% naive CD8, around 2.4% memory CD4, 0.4% memory CD8. All-four-donor shared clonotypes had higher generation probabilities than non-shared clonotypes did. What limited the represented genetic and exposure-history diversity was the small number of donors.

Assay: immunoSEQ multiplex PCR; the TCRdb copy retains only in-frame clones and omits some. The sample yields roughly 1,500,000 clones, 95% to 99% seen once. The clonotype originates from a man aged 25 to 40 in good health. Sample: naive CD4+ T cells sorted from blood. Subset meaning: CD45RA+ positively selected.

The CDR3 spells CASSLQGGLNTEAFF. The CDR3 DNA is TGTGCCAGCAGTTTACAGGGAGGGCTCAACACTGAAGCTTTCTTT. This chain joins TRBV28 and TRBJ1-1, with D possibly being TRBD1 (5 bases). The germline V gene has CDR1 MDHEN and CDR2 SYDVKM. The CDR3 is made up of 15 amino acids. Between the trimmed V and J ends, which lost 2 bases and 2 bases, there was a span of 12 bases.